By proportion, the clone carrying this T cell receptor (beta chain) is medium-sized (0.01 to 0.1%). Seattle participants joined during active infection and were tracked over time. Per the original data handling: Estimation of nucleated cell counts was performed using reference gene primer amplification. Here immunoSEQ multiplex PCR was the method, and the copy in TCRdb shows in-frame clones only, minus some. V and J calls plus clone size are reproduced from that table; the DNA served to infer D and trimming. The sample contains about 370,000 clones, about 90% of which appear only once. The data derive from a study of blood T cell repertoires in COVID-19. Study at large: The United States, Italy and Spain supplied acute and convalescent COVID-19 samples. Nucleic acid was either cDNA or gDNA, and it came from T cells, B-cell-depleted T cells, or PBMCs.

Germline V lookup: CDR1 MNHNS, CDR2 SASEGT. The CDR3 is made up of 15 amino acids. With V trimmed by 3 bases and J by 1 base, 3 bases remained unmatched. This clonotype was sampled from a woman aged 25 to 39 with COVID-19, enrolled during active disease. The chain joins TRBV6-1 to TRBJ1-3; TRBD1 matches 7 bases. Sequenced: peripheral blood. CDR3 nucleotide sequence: TGTGCCAGCAGTGAGGCGACAGGGTCTGGAAACACCATATATTTT. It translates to CASSEATGSGNTIYF.